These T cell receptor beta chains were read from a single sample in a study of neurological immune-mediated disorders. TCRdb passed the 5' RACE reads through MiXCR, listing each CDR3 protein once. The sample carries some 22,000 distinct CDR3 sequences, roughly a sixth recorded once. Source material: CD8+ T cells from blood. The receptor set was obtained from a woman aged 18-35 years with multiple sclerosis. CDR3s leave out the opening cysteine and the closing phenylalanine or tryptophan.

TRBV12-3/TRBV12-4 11 ASSHGQTYEQY
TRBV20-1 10 SARHERETQY
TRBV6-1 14 ASSPRAGQGSYGYT
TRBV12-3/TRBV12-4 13 ASRRGTGGGNEQF
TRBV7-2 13 ASSRRTSGSNEQF
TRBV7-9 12 ASSLGETREPQH
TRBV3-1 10 ASSQANTEAF
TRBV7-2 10 ASRYRSYGYT
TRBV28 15 ASTTNLIRGESYEQY
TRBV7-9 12 ASSLGGDNQPQH
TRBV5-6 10 ASSPQGFEQF